This T cell receptor beta chain is from a study of shared clonotypes between healthy human individuals. Overall study: Donors had three CD4 naive, three CD4 memory, two CD8 naive and one CD8 memory plate apiece.

Each PCR replicate from the sorted subsets contained around 200 ng DNA, which is about 31,000 T cell genomes. Profiled with immunoSEQ multiplex PCR; TCRdb holds only in-frame clones, not every one. Of over 850,000 clones listed, around three quarters are singletons. The germline gives CDR1 SGHNT, CDR2 YENEEA. The V gene lost 3 bases and the J gene lost 4 bases, with 9 bases spanning the gap. CDR3 size: 13 residues. General observations from the study: In the sorted subsets, rarefaction showed sequencing was incomplete despite large depth. In a handful of donors, about 5% of naive CD4 clonotypes appeared in common.

This clone was observed once. Its antigen is not known. The chain recombines TRBV11-3 with TRBJ1-1; a possible D gene is TRBD1 (6 bases). This TCR was recovered from a young man in good health. Some clones in this sample may be carry-over from other donors' samples. Sequenced: memory CD4+ T cells from PBMCs. Described subset: CD45RA-negative fraction. CDR3 nucleotides: TGTGCCAGCAGCTTCAGGGGAGGCACTGAAGCTTTCTTT. This codes for CASSFRGGTEAFF.